This is a list of T cell receptor beta chains from one sample in a study of blood T cell repertoires in COVID-19. Data came from immunoSEQ multiplex PCR; TCRdb stores just in-frame clones and leaves some out. The table records about 160,000 clones, 85% of them present only once. Input material: peripheral blood. These receptor sequences come from a human donor with acute or convalescent COVID-19. The donor label of this sample is uncertain. Each CDR3 is given with its conserved first and last residue. D genes are given only for firm matches. Not all rows give a size; the values are once, few, many and, for expanded clones, a class.

V,J,size,D,CDR3,DNA
TRBV25-1,TRBJ2-2,few,-,CASSETPGSRNTGELFF,TGTGCCAGCAGTGAAACTCCAGGGTCTAGGAACACCGGGGAGCTGTTTTTT
TRBV10-3,TRBJ1-1,-,TRBD1,CAISEWLPGGTEAFF,TGTGCCATCAGTGAATGGCTCCCAGGGGGCACTGAAGCTTTCTTT
TRBV19,TRBJ2-3,-,TRBD1,CASRPPGGRGTDTQYF,TGTGCCAGTAGGCCCCCAGGGGGCCGGGGCACAGATACGCAGTATTTT
TRBV12-3/TRBV12-4,TRBJ2-3,few,-,CASRMTGTDTQYF,TGTGCCAGCAGAATGACAGGCACAGATACGCAGTATTTT
TRBV5-5,TRBJ2-7,-,-,CASSPSSYEQYF,TGTGCCAGCAGCCCGAGCTCCTACGAGCAGTACTTC
TRBV7-3,TRBJ2-1,-,-,CASSPRVTSTMSGQFF,TGTGCCAGCAGCCCCCGGGTCACCAGTACAATGAGTGGGCAGTTCTTC
TRBV7-2,TRBJ1-1,-,-,CASSLRQGKGSTEAFF,TGTGCCAGCAGCTTGCGGCAGGGTAAGGGGTCCACTGAAGCTTTCTTT
TRBV5-1,TRBJ1-1,-,TRBD1,CASRATGGPTEAFF,TGCGCCAGCAGGGCGACAGGGGGCCCCACTGAAGCTTTCTTT
TRBV6-4,TRBJ2-5,-,-,CASRAGPGEETQYF,TGTGCCAGCAGAGCCGGGCCCGGGGAAGAGACCCAGTACTTC
TRBV14,TRBJ1-2,-,-,CASSQDVASRGYGYTF,TGTGCCAGCAGCCAAGATGTCGCCAGTCGGGGCTATGGCTACACCTTC
TRBV20-1,TRBJ1-1,-,-,CSASIPGLNTEAFF,TGCAGTGCTAGTATTCCAGGTCTGAACACTGAAGCTTTCTTT
TRBV28,TRBJ1-5,-,TRBD1,CASSSGTGGRWGNQPQHF,TGTGCCAGCAGTTCCGGGACAGGGGGAAGGTGGGGAAATCAGCCCCAGCATTTT
TRBV19,TRBJ1-4,once,-,CASVRGRVGGEKLFF,TGTGCCAGTGTTAGGGGTCGAGTCGGGGGTGAAAAACTGTTTTTT
TRBV12-5,TRBJ1-5,-,-,CASGLNRQLSSNQPQHF,TGTGCTAGTGGTTTGAACCGACAGTTGAGCTCCAATCAGCCCCAGCATTTT
TRBV18,TRBJ1-1,-,-,CATKEGAEAFF,TGTGCCACCAAAGAAGGGGCTGAAGCTTTCTTT
TRBV2,TRBJ2-7,-,-,CASSVGRGEQYF,TGTGCCAGCAGTGTTGGTAGGGGCGAGCAGTACTTC
TRBV6-2/TRBV6-3,TRBJ1-6,-,-,CASSSGFNSPLHF,TGTGCCAGCAGTTCAGGGTTTAATTCACCCCTCCACTTT
TRBV11-3,TRBJ1-1,-,-,CASSLDPAGGTEAFF,TGTGCCAGCAGCTTAGATCCTGCCGGGGGCACTGAAGCTTTCTTT
TRBV30,TRBJ1-5,-,-,CAWSRQRNQPQHF,TGTGCCTGGAGTCGGCAGAGGAATCAGCCCCAGCATTTT
TRBV4-1,TRBJ1-5,-,TRBD1,CASSQYYAGTGDDSCNQPQHF,TGCGCCAGCAGCCAATATTACGCCGGGACAGGCGACGATAGTTGCAATCAGCCCCAGCATTTT
TRBV7-3,TRBJ2-5,few,TRBD2,CASSLTAGGRQETQYF,TGTGCCAGCAGCTTAACCGCGGGGGGGCGCCAAGAGACCCAGTACTTC
TRBV30,TRBJ2-7,once,-,CAWSTGTYEQYF,TGTGCCTGGAGTACAGGGACCTACGAGCAGTACTTC
TRBV6-6,TRBJ1-5,-,-,CASSPRMGGEGNQPQHF,TGTGCCAGCAGTCCAAGGATGGGGGGGGAGGGCAATCAGCCCCAGCATTTT
TRBV5-1,TRBJ1-4,-,-,CASSLAGGDNEKLFF,TGCGCCAGCAGCTTGGCCGGAGGGGACAATGAAAAACTGTTTTTT
TRBV19,TRBJ1-2,once,-,CASSHQQGKGYGYTF,TGTGCCAGTAGTCACCAACAGGGTAAAGGCTATGGCTACACCTTC
TRBV4-3,TRBJ1-1,-,-,CASSQEGGNTEAFF,TGCGCCAGCAGCCAAGAAGGGGGGAACACTGAAGCTTTCTTT
TRBV9,TRBJ1-1,-,-,CASSVALRTEAFF,TGTGCCAGCAGCGTAGCTTTACGGACTGAAGCTTTCTTT
TRBV7-9,TRBJ2-2,-,-,CASSGTGFSGELFF,TGTGCCAGCAGCGGCACAGGGTTTTCCGGGGAGCTGTTTTTT
TRBV6-4,TRBJ1-6,-,TRBD1,CASSVNRGGSPLHF,TGTGCCAGCAGTGTGAACAGGGGAGGCTCACCCCTCCACTTT
TRBV6-5,TRBJ2-3,-,-,CASSSGGSSTDTQYF,TGTGCCAGCAGCTCCGGTGGTTCTAGCACAGATACGCAGTATTTT
TRBV30,TRBJ1-2,-,-,CAWSPMRGFSRRDYGYTF,TGTGCCTGGAGCCCAATGCGGGGGTTCAGCCGCAGAGACTATGGCTACACCTTC
TRBV7-3,TRBJ2-3,-,TRBD1,CASSLKGQGITTDTQYF,TGTGCCAGCAGCTTGAAGGGACAGGGCATTACAACAGATACGCAGTATTTT
TRBV10-1,TRBJ2-1,few,TRBD2,CASTRTSGGVFYNEQFF,TGCGCCAGCACTAGGACTAGCGGGGGGGTCTTCTACAATGAGCAGTTCTTC
TRBV28,TRBJ1-2,-,-,CASSSRRGYGYTF,TGTGCCAGCAGTTCCCGCAGGGGATATGGCTACACCTTC
TRBV5-1,TRBJ2-1,-,-,CASSLVGAVYNEQFF,TGCGCCAGCAGCTTGGTAGGGGCTGTCTACAATGAGCAGTTCTTC
TRBV28,TRBJ1-2,-,-,CASNPDSRGYTF,TGTGCCAGCAACCCGGACAGTCGGGGCTACACCTTC
TRBV2,TRBJ1-1,-,-,CASSEALRGGGDPEAFF,TGTGCCAGCAGTGAAGCCCTTCGGGGAGGGGGAGACCCTGAAGCTTTCTTT
TRBV7-6,TRBJ2-5,-,-,CASSLGLVETQYF,TGTGCCAGCAGCTTAGGGCTAGTCGAGACCCAGTACTTC
TRBV6-6,TRBJ1-4,-,-,CASSYSTTATNEKLFF,TGTGCCAGCAGTTACTCGACAACCGCAACTAATGAAAAACTGTTTTTT
TRBV19,TRBJ1-5,-,-,CASSIVGVSNQPQHF,TGTGCCAGTAGTATCGTAGGGGTGAGCAATCAGCCCCAGCATTTT
TRBV6-5,TRBJ1-1,-,-,CASSRDRPNTEAFF,TGTGCCAGCAGTCGTGACAGACCGAACACTGAAGCTTTCTTT
TRBV11-3,TRBJ2-2,-,-,CASSLLITGELFF,TGTGCCAGCAGCTTACTTATAACCGGGGAGCTGTTTTTT
TRBV15,TRBJ1-1,-,-,CATSSFTGSEAFF,TGTGCCACCAGCAGTTTTACAGGCTCCGAAGCTTTCTTT
TRBV5-4,TRBJ1-2,-,-,CASSPGGNYGYTF,TGTGCCAGCAGCCCCGGGGGGAACTATGGCTACACCTTC
TRBV3-1/TRBV3-2,TRBJ1-1,-,TRBD1,CASSQGTGRAFF,TGTGCCAGCAGCCAGGGGACAGGTAGGGCTTTCTTT